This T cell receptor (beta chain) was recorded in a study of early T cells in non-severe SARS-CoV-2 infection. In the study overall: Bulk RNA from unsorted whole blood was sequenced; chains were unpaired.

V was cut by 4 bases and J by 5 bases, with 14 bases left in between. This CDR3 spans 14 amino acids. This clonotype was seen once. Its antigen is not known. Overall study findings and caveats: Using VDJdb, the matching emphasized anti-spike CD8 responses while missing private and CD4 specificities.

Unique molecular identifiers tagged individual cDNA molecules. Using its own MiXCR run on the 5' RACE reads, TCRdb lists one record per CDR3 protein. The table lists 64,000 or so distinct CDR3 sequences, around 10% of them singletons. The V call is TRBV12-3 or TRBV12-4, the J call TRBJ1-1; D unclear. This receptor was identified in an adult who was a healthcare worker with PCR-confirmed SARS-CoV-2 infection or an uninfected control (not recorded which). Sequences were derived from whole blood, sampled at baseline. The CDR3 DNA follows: TGTGCCAGCAGTTATAACCCCGGTAGGACTGAAGCTTTCTTT. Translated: CASSYNPGRTEAFF.